Listed below are T cell receptor beta chains from one sample, sequenced in a study of blood T cells in healthy people across ages. Each CDR3 protein gets one entry after TCRdb re-called the 5' RACE reads with MiXCR. The sample consists of over 750,000 distinct CDR3 sequences, around 25% of them appearing once. These data also formed part of another study, on T cells of mothers and their children.

The sequencing sample was made of blood. The receptors were gathered from a boy between 10 and 17 years old in good health. CDR3s include the opening cysteine and the closing phenylalanine or tryptophan.

cdr3_aa | j_call | v_call
CASSLLVNNEQFF | TRBJ2-1 | TRBV27
CASSSLAGTGELFF | TRBJ2-2 | TRBV7-9
CASSSGASPGAPDTQYF | TRBJ2-3 | TRBV27
CASSESPGGEVYGYTF | TRBJ1-2 | TRBV10-2
CASIPGTSVYEQYF | TRBJ2-7 | TRBV2
CSVASTGGPDNEQFF | TRBJ2-1 | TRBV29-1
CASSLDPQETSSYEQYF | TRBJ2-7 | TRBV11-2
CSVTGTGAYEQYF | TRBJ2-7 | TRBV29-1
CASSVSHSGNTIYF | TRBJ1-3 | TRBV6-5
CASSLSGTGRIF | TRBJ2-5 | TRBV2
CASALRGVDEQYF | TRBJ2-7 | TRBV12-5
CASSLTATGELFF | TRBJ2-2 | TRBV7-3
CASSLLRGTGANVLTF | TRBJ2-6 | TRBV7-2
CASSLYGELSAGYTF | TRBJ1-2 | TRBV18
CSGGGGETQYF | TRBJ2-5 | TRBV29-1
CASTQSRGEAATEAFF | TRBJ1-1 | TRBV6-6
CAIKGTSGLNEQFF | - | TRBV2
CASSQDSRASTF | TRBJ1-2 | TRBV3-1
CASSLVGASEAFF | TRBJ1-1 | TRBV5-6
CASSLEGESDEKLFF | TRBJ1-4 | TRBV27
CASSPGAEGTQYF | TRBJ2-3 | TRBV11-3
CASSQEISGGDTQYF | TRBJ2-3 | TRBV3-1
CSAREQGAYEQYF | TRBJ2-7 | TRBV20-1
CASSYGLAGIETQYF | TRBJ2-5 | TRBV6-2/TRBV6-3
CASSSPRKVTDTQYF | TRBJ2-3 | TRBV11-1
CASTPGGGPLTDTQYF | TRBJ2-3 | TRBV12-3/TRBV12-4
CASSVGGGAPLEQYF | TRBJ2-7 | TRBV9
CSVEGTGVTSTDTQYF | TRBJ2-3 | TRBV29-1
CASLLTVAGRTGELFF | TRBJ2-2 | TRBV10-2
CSVETGTGDNQPQHF | TRBJ1-5 | TRBV29-1
CAGNLVENYEQYF | TRBJ2-7 | TRBV7-9
CASRPGQFKETQYF | TRBJ2-5 | TRBV28
CASSLAPTSGFGETQYF | TRBJ2-5 | TRBV11-2
CSGVFGLEQYF | - | TRBV29-1
CAPPLTSIDEQYF | TRBJ2-7 | TRBV7-7
CATTKTAGRLREQYF | TRBJ2-7 | TRBV27
CSAVGGMGTGELFF | TRBJ2-2 | TRBV20-1
CASSHPGQGYEQYF | TRBJ2-7 | TRBV3-1
CASSPQVEETQYF | TRBJ2-5 | TRBV7-9
CSVDLTGANVLTF | TRBJ2-6 | TRBV29-1
CASSLVRSGTNEQFF | TRBJ2-1 | TRBV7-6
CASSIAVRETQYF | TRBJ2-5 | TRBV12-3/TRBV12-4
CASSYFGGSSYEQYF | TRBJ2-7 | TRBV6-2/TRBV6-3
CASSYNAGIHYGYTF | TRBJ1-2 | TRBV6-5
CASSHPGLAGGETQYF | TRBJ2-5 | TRBV3-1
CASGLGTQYF | TRBJ2-3 | TRBV2
CSVELASPMNDGYTF | TRBJ1-2 | TRBV29-1
CASSSCGRQFF | TRBJ2-1 | TRBV21-1
CASSSGLAGYRETQYF | TRBJ2-5 | TRBV11-2
CASINIQGPVLSDTQYF | TRBJ2-3 | TRBV7-2
CASSLSDPGELFF | TRBJ2-2 | TRBV27
CATLAVSLNEQFF | TRBJ2-1 | TRBV15
CASTSSGTVDYEQYF | TRBJ2-7 | TRBV7-9